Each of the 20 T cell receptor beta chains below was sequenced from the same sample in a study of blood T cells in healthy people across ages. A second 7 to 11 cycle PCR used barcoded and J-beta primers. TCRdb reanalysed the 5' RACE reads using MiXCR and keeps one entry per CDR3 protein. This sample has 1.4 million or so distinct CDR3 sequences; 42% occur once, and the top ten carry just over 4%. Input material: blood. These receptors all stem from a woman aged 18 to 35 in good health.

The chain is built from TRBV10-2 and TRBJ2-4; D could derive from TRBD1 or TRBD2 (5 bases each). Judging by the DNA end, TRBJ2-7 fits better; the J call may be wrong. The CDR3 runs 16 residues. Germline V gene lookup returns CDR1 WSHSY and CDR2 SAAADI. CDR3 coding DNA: TGCGCCAGCAGTGAGTGGGACGTTTATCTTGGCTACGAGCAGTACTTC. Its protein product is CASSEWDVYLGYEQYF.

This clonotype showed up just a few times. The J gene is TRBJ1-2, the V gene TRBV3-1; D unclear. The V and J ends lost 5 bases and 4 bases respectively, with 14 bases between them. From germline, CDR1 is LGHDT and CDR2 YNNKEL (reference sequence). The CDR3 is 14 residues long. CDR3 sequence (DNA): TGTGCCAGCAGCTCGGGTAGTGCCGGCTATGGCTACACCTTC. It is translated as CASSSGSAGYGYTF.

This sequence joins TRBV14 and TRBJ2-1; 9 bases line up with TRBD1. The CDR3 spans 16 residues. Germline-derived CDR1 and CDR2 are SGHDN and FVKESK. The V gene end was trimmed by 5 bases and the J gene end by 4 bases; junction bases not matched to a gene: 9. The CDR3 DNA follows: TGTGCCAGCAGCAGTTTATCCGGGACAGGGTACAATGAGCAGTTCTTC. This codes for CASSSLSGTGYNEQFF. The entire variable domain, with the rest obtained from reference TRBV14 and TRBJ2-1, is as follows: EAGVTQFPSHSVIEKGQTVTLRCDPISGHDNLYWYRRVMGKEIKFLLHFVKESKQDESGMPNNRFLAERTGGTYSTLKVQPAELEDSGVYFCASSSLSGTGYNEQFFGPGTRLTVL.

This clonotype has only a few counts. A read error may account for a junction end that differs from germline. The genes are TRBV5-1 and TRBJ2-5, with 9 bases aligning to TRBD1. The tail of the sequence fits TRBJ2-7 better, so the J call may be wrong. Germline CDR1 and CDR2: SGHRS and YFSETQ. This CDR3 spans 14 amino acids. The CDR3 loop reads CASSFMGQGTEQYF. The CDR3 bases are TGCGCCAGTAGCTTCATGGGACAGGGAACCGAGCAGTACTTC.

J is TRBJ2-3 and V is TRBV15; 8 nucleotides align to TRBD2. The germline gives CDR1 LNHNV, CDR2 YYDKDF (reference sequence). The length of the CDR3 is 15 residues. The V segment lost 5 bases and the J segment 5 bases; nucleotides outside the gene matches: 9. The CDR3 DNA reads TGTGCCACCAGCCCTAAAGCGGGAGTTGAAGATACGCAGTATTTT. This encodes CATSPKAGVEDTQYF.

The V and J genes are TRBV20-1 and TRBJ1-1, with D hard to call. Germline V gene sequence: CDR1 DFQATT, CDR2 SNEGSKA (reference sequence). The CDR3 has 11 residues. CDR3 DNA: TGCAGGGGGTTGGGAAACACTGAAGCTTTCTTT. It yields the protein CRGLGNTEAFF.

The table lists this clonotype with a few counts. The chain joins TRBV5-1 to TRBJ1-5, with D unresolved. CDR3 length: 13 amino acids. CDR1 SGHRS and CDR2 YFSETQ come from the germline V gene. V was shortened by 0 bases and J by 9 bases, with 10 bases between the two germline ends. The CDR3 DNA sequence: TGCGCCAGCAGCTTGGAAGGACCGCTGCCCCAGCATTTT. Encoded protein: CASSLEGPLPQHF.

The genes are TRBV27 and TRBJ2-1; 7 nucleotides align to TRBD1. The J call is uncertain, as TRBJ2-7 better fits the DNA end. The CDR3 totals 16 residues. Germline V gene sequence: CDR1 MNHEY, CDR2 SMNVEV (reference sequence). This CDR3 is CASSPVTGSSYNEQYF. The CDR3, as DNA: TGTGCCAGCAGTCCGGTGACAGGGAGCTCCTACAATGAGCAGTACTTC.

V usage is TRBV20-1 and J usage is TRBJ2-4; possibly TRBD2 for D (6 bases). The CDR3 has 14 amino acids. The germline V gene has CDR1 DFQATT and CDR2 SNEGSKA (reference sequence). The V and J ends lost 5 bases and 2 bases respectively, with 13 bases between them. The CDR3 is CSAGLGGPKNIQYF. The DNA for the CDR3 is TGCAGTGCTGGCCTAGGAGGGCCCAAAAACATTCAGTACTTC.

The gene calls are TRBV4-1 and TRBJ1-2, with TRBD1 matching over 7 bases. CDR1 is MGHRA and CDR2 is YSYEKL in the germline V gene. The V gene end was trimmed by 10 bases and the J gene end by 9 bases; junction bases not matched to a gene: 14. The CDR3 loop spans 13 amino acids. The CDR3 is CATGTDRSVSYTF. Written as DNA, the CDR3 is TGCGCCACCGGAACGGACAGGTCGGTGAGCTACACCTTC.

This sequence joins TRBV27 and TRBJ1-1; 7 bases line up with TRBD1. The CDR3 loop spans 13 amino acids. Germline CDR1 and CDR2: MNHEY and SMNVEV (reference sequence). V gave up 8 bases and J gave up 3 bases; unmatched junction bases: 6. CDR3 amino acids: CASGRDRYTEAFF. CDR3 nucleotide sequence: TGTGCCAGCGGCCGGGACAGATACACTGAAGCTTTCTTT.

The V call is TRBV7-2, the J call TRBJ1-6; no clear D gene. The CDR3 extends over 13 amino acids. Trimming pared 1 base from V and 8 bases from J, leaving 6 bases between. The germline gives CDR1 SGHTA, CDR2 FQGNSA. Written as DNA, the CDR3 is TGTGCCAGCAGCTTAGAAAGCTATTCACCCCTCCACTTT. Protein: CASSLESYSPLHF.

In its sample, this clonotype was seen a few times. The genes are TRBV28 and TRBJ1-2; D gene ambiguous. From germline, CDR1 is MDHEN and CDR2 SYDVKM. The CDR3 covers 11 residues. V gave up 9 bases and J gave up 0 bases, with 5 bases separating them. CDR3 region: CASGPNYGYTF. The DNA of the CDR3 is TGTGCCAGTGGGCCTAACTATGGCTACACCTTC.

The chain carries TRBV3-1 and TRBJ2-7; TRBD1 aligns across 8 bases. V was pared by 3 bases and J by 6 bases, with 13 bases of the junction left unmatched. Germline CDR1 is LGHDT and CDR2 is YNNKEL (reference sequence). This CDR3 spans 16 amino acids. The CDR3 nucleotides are TGTGCCAGCAGCCACCTCCGCGGACAGGGTTATATCGAGCAGTACTTC. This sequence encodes CASSHLRGQGYIEQYF.

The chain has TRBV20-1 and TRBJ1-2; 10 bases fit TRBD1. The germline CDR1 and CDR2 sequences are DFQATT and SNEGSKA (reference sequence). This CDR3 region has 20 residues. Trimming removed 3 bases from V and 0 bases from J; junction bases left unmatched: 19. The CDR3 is CSARGPGKLGQGGPNYGYTF. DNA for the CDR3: TGCAGTGCTAGGGGTCCCGGAAAGCTAGGACAGGGGGGGCCTAACTATGGCTACACCTTC.

The CDR3 bases are TGTGCCAGCAGCCCATACGAGGAGGGCTTGCTGTTTTTT. It yields the protein CASSPYEEGLLFF. This chain joins TRBV4-2 and TRBJ2-2, with a weak D call TRBD2 (6 bases). V dropped 4 bases and J dropped 13 bases, with 16 bases sitting between them. Germline loops: CDR1 LGHNA, CDR2 YNFKEQ. The CDR3 extends over 13 amino acids.

The CDR3 sequence is CASSFAGGGIYGYTF. CDR3 bases: TGTGCCAGCAGCTTTGCAGGCGGCGGAATCTATGGCTACACCTTC. The rearrangement links TRBV7-2 to TRBJ1-2; D remains ambiguous. V lost 3 bases to trimming and J lost 4 bases, with 15 bases between them. CDR1 and CDR2 (germline): SGHTA, FQGNSA. The CDR3 runs 15 residues.

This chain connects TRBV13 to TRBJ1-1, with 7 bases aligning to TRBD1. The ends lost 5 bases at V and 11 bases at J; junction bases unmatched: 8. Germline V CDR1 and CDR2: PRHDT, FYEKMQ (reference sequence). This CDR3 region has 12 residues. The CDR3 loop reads CASSLETGQAFF. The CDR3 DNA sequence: TGTGCCAGCAGCCTAGAGACAGGGCAGGCTTTCTTT.

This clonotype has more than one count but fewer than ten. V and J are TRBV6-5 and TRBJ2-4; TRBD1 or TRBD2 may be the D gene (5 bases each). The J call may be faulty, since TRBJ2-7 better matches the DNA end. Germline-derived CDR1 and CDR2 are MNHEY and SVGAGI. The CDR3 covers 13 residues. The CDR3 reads CASTHGGTYEQYF. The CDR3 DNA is TGTGCCAGCACCCATGGGGGTACCTACGAGCAGTACTTC.

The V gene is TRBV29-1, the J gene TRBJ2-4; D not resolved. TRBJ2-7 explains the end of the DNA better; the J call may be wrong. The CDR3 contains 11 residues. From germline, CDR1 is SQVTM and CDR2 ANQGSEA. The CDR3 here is CSGGNSYEQYF. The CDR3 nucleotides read TGCAGCGGTGGTAACTCCTACGAGCAGTACTTC.